This TCR beta chain was documented in a study of tumor and adjacent non-tumor tissue in lung cancer. Overall study results and limits: Normal lung showed higher cumulative top 100 clone frequency than tumor. Compared with tumor, normal lung showed significantly lower TCR diversity.

A modified ARM-PCR protocol with three rounds of nested PCR amplified TCRbeta. TCRdb processed the multiplex PCR reads anew with MiXCR; each CDR3 protein has one entry. The sample includes approximately 100,000 distinct CDR3 sequences, roughly 80% of them seen just once. RNA was extracted from bulk tissue without any cell sorting. Donors were chemotherapy-naive, newly diagnosed lung cancer surgical patients in China, August–November 2014. About this clonotype itself: Antigen unknown.

The CDR3 spans 16 residues. V was shortened by 5 bases and J by 0 bases, with 16 bases between the two germline ends. Germline CDR1 and CDR2: MNHEY and SVGEGT. The chain couples TRBV6-2 or TRBV6-3 to TRBJ2-5; no clear D gene. This sequence originates from a woman in her fifties or sixties with non-small cell lung cancer. Material: lung tumor tissue. CDR3 sequence (DNA): TGTGCCAGCAGTACCCCTCAAAGTGGGGACCAAGAGACCCAGTACTTC. It translates to CASSTPQSGDQETQYF.